A selection of T cell receptor beta chains follows, all from one sample in a study of blood T cell repertoires in COVID-19. Using immunoSEQ multiplex PCR, the repertoire was profiled, and TCRdb retains in-frame clones only, with some absent. The sample gives about 160,000 clones, about 80% of which show up once; over 10% is in the top ten. Sequenced: peripheral blood. These receptors all come from a man in his sixties or seventies who had recovered from COVID-19. Both conserved end residues are part of each CDR3. D genes are given only for firm matches. A clone size is listed for some rows: how often the clone was seen (once, few, many), or a class if it is expanded.

CDR3nt,CDR3aa,v_gene,abundance,d_gene,j_gene
TGTGCCAGCAGCTCGGGACAGCCTAATGAAAAACTGTTTTTT,CASSSGQPNEKLFF,TRBV7-2,NA,TRBD1,TRBJ1-4
TGTGCCAGCAGCTTTTTTCGGACTAGCGGGAGGAAGGCCAATGAGCAGTTCTTC,CASSFFRTSGRKANEQFF,TRBV7-9,NA,TRBD2,TRBJ2-1
TGTGCCAGCAGGACGGGGCGGGAGGACACCGGGGAGCTGTTTTTT,CASRTGREDTGELFF,TRBV6-5,once,TRBD2,TRBJ2-2
TGTGCCAGCAGCAAGGGGCTAGCGGGAGGGCCTCGGGAGCAGTACTTC,CASSKGLAGGPREQYF,TRBV21-1,few,NA,TRBJ2-7
TGTGCCAGCTCACCACAGCGGCTAGCGGACTCCTACGAGCAGTACTTC,CASSPQRLADSYEQYF,TRBV18,NA,TRBD2,TRBJ2-7
TGTGCCAGCAGCCAAGAAGTTAAGCGGGAGGGGGAATGGCTGGAGCAGTTCTTC,CASSQEVKREGEWLEQFF,TRBV3-1/TRBV3-2,once,TRBD2,TRBJ2-1
TGTGCCAGCAGCCCTAGCGGGGGGCACACTGAAGCTTTCTTT,CASSPSGGHTEAFF,TRBV11-3,once,NA,TRBJ1-1
TGTGCCAGCACCGGGGTATGGAAGAACACTGAAGCTTTCTTT,CASTGVWKNTEAFF,TRBV2,NA,NA,TRBJ1-1
TGTGCCAGTAGTGTTGGGACAGGCGGGGAGCAGTACTTC,CASSVGTGGEQYF,TRBV19,few,TRBD1,TRBJ2-7
TGTGCCAGCTCACCACCCCTAGCGGGATCGCAGTTCTTC,CASSPPLAGSQFF,TRBV18,NA,TRBD2,TRBJ2-1